This T cell receptor (beta chain) originates from a study of T cell responses to AZD1222 COVID-19 vaccine. In the study overall: Analysis merged second doses at about 4 or about 12 weeks. Study-level points and caveats: Vaccine-associated CD4 TCRs ranged over spike, dominating at 160-218 and 743-854. Two AZD1222 administrations were followed by greater Spike-specific TCR breadth and depth. Researchers took repertoire samples only after the peak T cell response had come.

Assay used: immunoSEQ multiplex PCR; TCRdb lists only in-frame clones, some missing. In the table there are about 140,000 clones, around 91% of which are singletons. The CDR3 contains 13 residues. The V gene end was trimmed by 9 bases and the J gene end by 4 bases; junction bases not matched to a gene: 8. Germline loops: CDR1 SNHLY, CDR2 FYNNEI. Concerning this clone: The target antigen is unknown.

The TCR was taken from an adult in good health. Material: peripheral blood, obtained on day 0 of AZD1222 vaccination. V gene TRBV2 combines with J gene TRBJ2-5; 7 bases are a match to TRBD1. CDR3 sequence: CASTRDRGETQYF. The CDR3 DNA is TGTGCCAGTACCCGGGACAGAGGAGAGACCCAGTACTTC.